This T cell receptor (beta chain) was identified in a study of control samples from healthy donors and cancer patients. Sequenced by immunoSEQ multiplex PCR; TCRdb stores in-frame clones only, minus some. The profile shows about 190,000 clones, 90% to 95% of them singletons. The V end lost 5 bases, the J end lost 8 bases, and 15 bases lay between the germline ends. Germline lookup yields CDR1 MNHEY and CDR2 SVGEGT. The CDR3 sequence is 13 residues long. This TCR was recovered from a man aged 30-40 years in good health. The V and J genes are TRBV6-2 or TRBV6-3 and TRBJ1-2; D uncertain. The sequenced sample consisted of blood. CDR3 in DNA: TGTGCCAGCAGTCCACCGACCGGCGTAGGCTACACCTTC. Amino acid sequence: CASSPPTGVGYTF.